Described below is a single TCR beta chain sequence and its context. No antigen is known for it. This sample includes further DNA sequences coding for the same CDR3. The data belong to a study of shared clonotypes between healthy human individuals. Turning to the study itself: CD8 memory received one plate per donor, CD8 naive two, CD4 memory three and CD4 naive three.

Investigators divided CD4+ cells into CD45RA+ naive and CD45RA-negative memory subsets. The study's findings and limits: Incomplete sequencing of sorted subsets was indicated by rarefaction despite large depth.

This CDR3 spans 13 amino acids. Trimming stripped 1 base from V and 1 base from J, with 4 bases between. Per germline, CDR1 KGHSH and CDR2 LQKENI. Execution of the assay was at deep level. The repertoire was sequenced with immunoSEQ multiplex PCR; TCRdb's copy has only in-frame clones and lacks some. The repertoire holds 2 million to 2.5 million clones, with roughly 94% as singletons. The TCR was taken from a man aged 18 to 29 in good health. Sequenced material: naive CD4+ T cells sorted from blood. The subset: CD45RA+ positively selected. V is TRBV18 and J is TRBJ1-1; the D is unclear. For the CDR3, the DNA is TGTGCCAGCTCACCACAGACGAACACTGAAGCTTTCTTT. It specifies CASSPQTNTEAFF.